What follows describes a single T cell receptor beta chain. This clonotype was recorded at least ten times. Its antigen remains undetermined. No base quality information exists; no much larger clone differs at one position. This specimen belongs to a study of patients and donors after allogeneic stem cell transplantation (TCRdb year 2020). CDR1 and CDR2, looked up from the germline V gene, are MGHDK and SYGVNS. From its cysteine to its phenylalanine, the CDR3 spans 12 amino acids. The only DNA kept is the CDR3, 36 bases in frame from the first base. V lost 4 bases and J lost 0 bases; the stretch between them is 0 bases long. Library method: RT-PCR. Sequencing took place on a NextSeq 550. TCRdb cleaned the public reads at Q25 with fastp, built clones with MiXCR and kept in-frame beta chains. Under each unique CDR3 protein, matching rows form one entry showing the most common genes and DNA. This sample is represented by about 160,000 distinct CDR3 sequences; about 29% of them were singletons. The top ten clonotypes cover around 3% of the sample.

What was sequenced was blood, either unsorted or a sorted T cell fraction (not recorded which). The sequence came from a human donor who was either an allogeneic HSCT recipient or a stem cell or donor lymphocyte infusion donor (not recorded which). It is not recorded whose cells these are; they may come from a transplant donor. Recombination joined TRBV25-1 with TRBJ1-4; there is no confident call for the D gene. The CDR3 here reads CASSATNEKLFF. The sequence in DNA is TGTGCCAGCAGTGCAACTAATGAAAAACTGTTTTTT.